The entry that follows covers one T cell receptor beta chain sequence. This clone was observed a few times. The specificity of this receptor is unknown. No per-base quality is available; no much larger clone lies one base away. These data originate in a study of blood T cell repertoires in COVID-19 (dated by TCRdb to 2018 to 2020). Study-level background: The collaborator samples originated in the United States, Italy and Spain and spanned the acute and convalescent phases of COVID-19. The material from the prospective study consisted of cDNA or gDNA derived from T cells, B-cell-depleted T cells, or PBMCs. The dataset comprised deeply sampled blood TCRbeta repertoires from subjects exposed to, actively infected with, or recovered from COVID-19. The repertoires were released in a freely available public database meant as a resource for research on the immune response to SARS-CoV-2. The samples were drawn from two sources: the first 160 participants of the ongoing ImmuneRACE study, and 1,000 to 1,500 subjects contributed by 6 global collaborators. Nearly every sample came with metadata listing a de-identified subject ID, COVID-19 status, age in years and sex. HLA class I and class II types, where available, came from metadata supplied by the sample provider rather than from assay-based typing. The research as a whole found: The amount of clinical and demographic metadata varied by source and participant and was provided uncurated.

The immunoSEQ Assay, a bias-controlled multiplex PCR, was used to amplify TCRbeta CDR3 regions from genomic DNA. Per the authors' processing: Nucleated cell counts per sample were estimated from amplification of reference gene primers within the assay. Sequence reads were collapsed and filtered to measure the absolute abundance of every unique TCRbeta CDR3 rearrangement. For each sample, productive Simpson clonality was calculated by taking the square root of Simpson's diversity index across productive rearrangements. TCRdb limited this immuneACCESS table to in-frame rearrangements with V and J called. A share of clones is missing; checked studies link under half to unresolved V genes, and the rest is unexplained. The DNA was the basis for D and trimming; V, J and clone size are from that table. In this sample the table shows some 260,000 clones, around 88% of which occur a single time. The ten largest account for 1.3% to 1.5% of the sample.

Its CDR3 holds 18 amino acids, cysteine through phenylalanine. Here the CDR3 DNA is all that survives: 54 bases in frame from base 1. CDR1 MNHEY and CDR2 SVGEGT are derived from the germline V gene. Trimming removed 0 bases from V and 1 base from J, leaving 16 bases between the germline ends. Each collaborating institution followed its own protocols to collect whole blood in K2EDTA tubes. For TCRbeta analysis, collaborators shipped samples in one of three forms: frozen whole blood, isolated PBMCs, or DNA extracted from either of those sample types. The source is a man aged 80 or over with acute or convalescent COVID-19. Sequenced material: peripheral blood. Rearrangement joined TRBV6-2 or TRBV6-3 to TRBJ1-5, with no D gene named confidently. The CDR3 corresponds to CASSYSPSTGSSNQPQHF. Read as DNA, the sequence is TGTGCCAGCAGTTACTCGCCCTCGACGGGGAGCAGCAATCAGCCCCAGCATTTT.